The clone carrying this T cell receptor (beta chain) was observed a single time. Antigen: not known. A much larger clone lies one base from this, so it may be a read error. Construction of TCR beta libraries relied on iRepertoire HTBI primers and on Arm-PCR targeting CDR3 regions. Using its own MiXCR run on the multiplex PCR reads, TCRdb lists one record per CDR3 protein. The profile shows about 470,000 distinct CDR3 sequences, around 20% of them singletons. There are 14 residues in the CDR3. Germline CDR1 SGHTS, CDR2 YDEGEE. Germline trimming cut 7 bases from V and 5 bases from J; bases unmatched to any gene: 11. This sample's time point: persistent/refractory GD, antithyroid drugs over 5 years with positive TRAb. Following extraction of RNA from PBMCs, that RNA was used to make the TCR library. The data derive from a study of regulatory T cells in long-lasting Graves disease. Overall study results and limits: Patients with persistent disease showed a bias toward TRBV28, TRBJ1-2 and TRBJ2-5.

The starting material was peripheral blood mononuclear cells (PBMCs), obtained when the disease was refractory, from a patient treated with antithyroid drugs. This clonotype was obtained from a female donor with Graves disease. The rearrangement joins TRBV5-8 to TRBJ2-7; 8 bases are a match to TRBD2. The CDR3 nucleotides are TGTGCCAGCGGAGCTAGCGGGTTGATTAACGAGCAGTACTTC. Residues: CASGASGLINEQYF.